Listed here are 30 T cell receptor beta chains from one sample, sequenced in a study of T cell responses to AZD1222 COVID-19 vaccine. Measured with immunoSEQ multiplex PCR; TCRdb has only the in-frame clones, and not every one. The table records 150,000 or so clones, 82% of them present only once. This sample comprised peripheral blood, obtained on day 0 of MenACWY control vaccination. Source of these receptors: an adult in good health.

In this sample, this clone turned up once. The V call is TRBV7-9, the J call TRBJ2-6; weak D call: TRBD2 (5 bases). Germline values: CDR1 SEHNR, CDR2 FQNEAQ (reference sequence). The CDR3 length is 15 residues. Trimming cost V 4 bases and J 1 base, with 8 bases left between them. The CDR3 region has the DNA TGTGCCAGCAGCTCGGGATCGTCTGGGGCCAACGTCCTGACTTTC. As protein: CASSSGSSGANVLTF.

This clone has just one count. The CDR3 region is CASSQDHRLGYEQFF. The CDR3 DNA is TGTGCCAGCAGCCAAGATCACCGCTTGGGCTATGAGCAGTTCTTC. The chain joins TRBV3-1 (or the pseudogene TRBV3-2) to TRBJ2-1; D is ambiguous. This CDR3 spans 15 amino acids. CDR1 LGHDT and CDR2 YNNKEL come from the germline V gene (reference sequence). Trimming stripped 0 bases from V and 8 bases from J, with 14 bases between.

The chain uses TRBV2 and TRBJ1-1, with a tentative D call TRBD1 (5 bases). Germline CDR1 reads SNHLY; CDR2 reads FYNNEI. Trimming took 7 bases from V and 1 from J, leaving 19 bases between them. The CDR3 is 16 residues long. In nucleotides, the CDR3 is TGTGCCAGCACGGGGGTTAGGAGGGCGGCGAACACTGAAGCTTTCTTT. Translated, it gives CASTGVRRAANTEAFF.

The chain combines TRBV6-4 with TRBJ2-1; D gene uncertain. The V end was cut by 2 bases, the J end by 0 bases, with 8 bases between. The CDR3 has 15 amino acids. In germline, CDR1 is MRHNA, CDR2 SNTAGT. The CDR3 sequence is CASSDELNSYNEQFF. Here the CDR3 DNA reads TGTGCCAGCAGTGACGAGTTAAACTCCTACAATGAGCAGTTCTTC.

The chain uses TRBV28 and TRBJ1-2, with no clear D. The V gene's germline CDR1 is MDHEN and CDR2 SYDVKM. The CDR3 length is 14 residues. Trimming cost V 5 bases and J 0 bases, with 10 bases left between them. For the CDR3, the DNA is TGTGCCAGCAGTGGTGGCAGCCCTAACTATGGCTACACCTTC. This gives the protein CASSGGSPNYGYTF.

The V and J genes are TRBV9 and TRBJ1-4; the match to TRBD1 covers 9 bases. This CDR3 has 14 amino acids. V lost 3 bases, J lost 6 bases, and 3 bases stayed unmatched. Germline CDR1 reads SGDLS; CDR2 reads YYNGEE. Here the CDR3 reads CASSGRQGDEKLFF. CDR3 in DNA: TGTGCCAGCAGCGGCAGACAGGGGGATGAAAAACTGTTTTTT.

This clone occurred once. CDR3 nucleotide sequence: TGCGCCAGCAGAGATCAAGGAGGTACCGGGGAGCTGTTTTTT. This encodes CASRDQGGTGELFF. The V call is TRBV5-1, the J call TRBJ2-2; weak D call: TRBD2 (5 bases). The CDR3 is made up of 14 amino acids. CDR1 is SGHRS, CDR2 YFSETQ, per germline. V shed 5 bases and J shed 5 bases, with 13 bases lying between them.

This clone appeared a single time. This sequence joins TRBV7-9 and TRBJ1-2; D call uncertain. The CDR3 is made up of 15 amino acids. Germline V gene lookup returns CDR1 SEHNR and CDR2 FQNEAQ (reference sequence). V was trimmed by 1 base and J by 8 bases, leaving 17 bases between them. CDR3 DNA: TGTGCCAGCAGCTTAGGTCATCCCTCGGATGGAGGCTACACCTTC. Translating it yields CASSLGHPSDGGYTF.

The CDR3 spells CASSRGLMGEETQYF. CDR3 nucleotides: TGTGCCAGCAGCCGCGGACTCATGGGCGAAGAGACCCAGTACTTC. The chain couples TRBV14 to TRBJ2-5, with D maybe TRBD2 (5 bases). Germline V gene lookup returns CDR1 SGHDN and CDR2 FVKESK. V lost 4 bases, J lost 3 bases, and 15 bases lay in between. The CDR3 is 15 residues long.

The V call is TRBV30, the J call TRBJ2-1, with 7 bases aligning to TRBD2. J gave up 10 bases and V 1 base, and 1 base lay outside the gene matches. The CDR3 covers 11 residues. Germline V lookup: CDR1 GTSNPN, CDR2 SVGIG (reference sequence). CDR3 sequence reads: CAWSASGEQFF. The DNA for the CDR3 is TGTGCCTGGAGTGCTAGCGGCGAGCAGTTCTTC. Full variable domain (remainder filled in from reference TRBV30 and TRBJ2-1): SQTIHQWPATLVQPVGSPLSLECTVEGTSNPNLYWYRQAAGRGLQLLFYSVGIGQISSEVPQNLSASRPQDRQFILSSKKLLLSDSGFYLCAWSASGEQFFGPGTRLTVL.

The rearrangement links TRBV10-3 to TRBJ1-2; 8 nucleotides line up with TRBD1. The J segment lost 2 bases and the V segment lost 4 bases, leaving 3 bases of the junction unmatched. The CDR3 runs 14 residues. Germline V gene sequence: CDR1 ENHRY, CDR2 SYGVKD. The CDR3 nucleotides are TGTGCCATCAGTGCTCGGACAGGGAACTATGGCTACACCTTC. Protein: CAISARTGNYGYTF.

This clone has a handful of counts. This chain connects TRBV11-2 to TRBJ1-1; D is perhaps TRBD1 (6 bases). CDR3 size: 14 residues. Germline V gene data show CDR1 as SGHAT and CDR2 as FQNNGV. V lost 5 bases, J lost 1 base, and 11 bases lay in between. The CDR3 DNA reads TGTGCCAGCAGCCTCACAGGGACGAACACTGAAGCTTTCTTT. Translating it yields CASSLTGTNTEAFF.

This chain connects TRBV27 to TRBJ2-2; possibly TRBD1 for D (6 bases). V was pared by 5 bases and J by 5 bases, with 21 bases between. The germline V gene encodes CDR1 MNHEY and CDR2 SMNVEV (reference sequence). The CDR3 runs 17 residues. The CDR3 sequence is CASSPPTGLVGTGELFF. The CDR3 DNA sequence: TGTGCCAGCAGTCCGCCGACAGGTCTGGTTGGGACCGGGGAGCTGTTTTTT.

V usage is TRBV2 and J usage is TRBJ1-6; D might be TRBD1 (6 bases). The CDR3 covers 15 residues. Germline V gene data show CDR1 as SNHLY and CDR2 as FYNNEI. Trimming cost V 4 bases and J 7 bases, with 14 bases left between them. This chain's CDR3 is CASSGGLRGNSPLHF. Here the CDR3 DNA reads TGTGCCAGCAGTGGTGGACTAAGGGGGAATTCACCCCTCCACTTT.

The chain employs TRBV28 and TRBJ1-6, with a weak D call TRBD1 (6 bases). Germline-derived CDR1 and CDR2 are MDHEN and SYDVKM. V was clipped by 6 bases and J by 9 bases, with 18 bases between them. The CDR3 runs to 15 residues. Here the CDR3 reads CASSPVGAPGSPLHF. Here the CDR3 DNA reads TGTGCCAGCAGCCCAGTGGGGGCTCCGGGTTCACCCCTCCACTTT.

This chain uses TRBV28 with TRBJ2-5; 12 bases map to TRBD2. Germline loops: CDR1 MDHEN, CDR2 SYDVKM. V trimming: 5 bases; J trimming: 1 base; junction bases outside the gene matches: 5. This CDR3 spans 16 amino acids. The DNA of the CDR3 is TGTGCCAGCAGTCCGGGACTAGCGGGCCCCCAAGAGACCCAGTACTTC. Its protein is CASSPGLAGPQETQYF.

J is TRBJ2-1 and V is TRBV9; D could derive from TRBD1 or TRBD2 (5 bases each). Germline assignment: CDR1 SGDLS and CDR2 YYNGEE. The germline V and J ends were trimmed by 4 bases and 14 bases, with 25 bases remaining between them. The CDR3 length is 15 residues. CDR3 amino acids: CASSPGKGYDYGEFF. CDR3 coding DNA: TGTGCCAGCAGCCCAGGGAAGGGATATGACTACGGGGAGTTCTTC.

The rearrangement joins TRBV7-3 to TRBJ2-1; 9 bases align to TRBD2. V was pared by 5 bases and J by 4 bases, with 6 bases of the junction left unmatched. Looked up from germline, CDR1 is SGHTA and CDR2 is FQGTGA. The CDR3 has 15 amino acids. Here the CDR3 DNA reads TGTGCCAGCAGCCGGAGCGGGGGGCATTACAATGAGCAGTTCTTC. Translation gives CASSRSGGHYNEQFF.

CDR3: CASSLSGGAGQPQHF. CDR3 nucleotide sequence: TGTGCCAGCAGTTTATCCGGGGGGGCTGGGCAGCCCCAGCATTTT. The chain recombines TRBV27 with TRBJ1-5; D may be TRBD1 (6 bases). Trimming removed 0 bases from V and 7 bases from J, with 13 bases in between. This CDR3 contains 15 residues. Germline CDR1 and CDR2: MNHEY and SMNVEV (reference sequence).

The chain recombines TRBV9 with TRBJ2-5; D gene ambiguous. CDR1 is SGDLS, CDR2 YYNGEE, per germline. Trimming left V 4 bases short and J 5 bases short, with 15 bases between. This CDR3 region has 14 residues. The CDR3 spells CASSPDPTGETQYF. The DNA for the CDR3 is TGTGCCAGCAGCCCCGACCCTACTGGGGAGACCCAGTACTTC.

The DNA for the CDR3 is TGTGCCAGCAGCCAAGTGATGGGGGGATGGCAGTTCTTC. Amino acid sequence: CASSQVMGGWQFF. The chain is built from TRBV3-1 (or the pseudogene TRBV3-2) and TRBJ2-1; a possible D gene is TRBD2 (6 bases). Germline V gene lookup returns CDR1 LGHDT and CDR2 YNNKEL (reference sequence). This CDR3 has 13 residues. The ends were cut back, 1 base at V and 12 bases at J, with 13 bases in the middle.

This clone was observed once. The chain recombines TRBV7-9 with TRBJ2-2; D is unresolved. V was pared by 2 bases and J by 1 base, with 8 bases between. This CDR3 region has 15 residues. Germline CDR1 and CDR2: SEHNR and FQNEAQ (reference sequence). The CDR3 is CASSLIPENTGELFF. The CDR3 DNA reads TGTGCCAGCAGCTTAATTCCAGAGAACACCGGGGAGCTGTTTTTT.

The V call is TRBV9, the J call TRBJ1-6; TRBD1 is a possible D gene (6 bases). Germline CDR1 and CDR2: SGDLS and YYNGEE. This CDR3 spans 14 amino acids. The ends were cut back, 4 bases at V and 7 bases at J, with 12 bases in the middle. In nucleotides, the CDR3 is TGTGCCAGCAGCACCCCCGGGACAAATTCACCCCTCCACTTT. The encoded protein is CASSTPGTNSPLHF.

This chain joins TRBV15 and TRBJ1-2, with D possibly being TRBD1 (5 bases). The CDR3 has 15 amino acids. From germline, CDR1 is LNHNV and CDR2 YYDKDF (reference sequence). The ends were cut back, 1 base at V and 7 bases at J, with 16 bases in the middle. CDR3 residues: CATSRVLDRRGGYTF. CDR3 coding DNA: TGTGCCACCAGCAGAGTTTTGGACCGGAGGGGTGGCTACACCTTC.

The chain combines TRBV7-9 with TRBJ1-5; unclear D gene. The CDR3 is made up of 14 amino acids. Germline CDR1 reads SEHNR; CDR2 reads FQNEAQ (reference sequence). V was cut by 5 bases and J by 3 bases, with 11 bases left in between. The CDR3 region is CASSGDGFNQPQHF. The CDR3 DNA reads as TGTGCCAGCAGCGGCGACGGGTTCAATCAGCCCCAGCATTTT.

V gene TRBV6-5 combines with J gene TRBJ1-2; D gene uncertain. Germline lookup yields CDR1 MNHEY and CDR2 SVGAGI. The CDR3 has 16 amino acids. V was shortened by 0 bases and J by 3 bases, with 14 bases between the two germline ends. CDR3 bases: TGTGCCAGCAGTTACTCGAACCCACCTCCAGACTATGGCTACACCTTC. Protein sequence: CASSYSNPPPDYGYTF.

The genes are TRBV27 and TRBJ1-5; D perhaps matches TRBD1 (5 bases). There are 13 residues in the CDR3. The V end lost 5 bases, the J end lost 10 bases, and 15 bases lay between the germline ends. Per the germline V gene, CDR1 is MNHEY and CDR2 is SMNVEV (reference sequence). The CDR3 here is CASSTYQGGPQHF. The CDR3 DNA follows: TGTGCCAGCAGTACCTACCAGGGTGGTCCCCAGCATTTT.

This clone has more than one count but fewer than ten. This chain links TRBV21-1 with TRBJ1-2. TRBV21-1 is marked as a pseudogene. The CDR3 totals 15 residues. This CDR3 is CASSNLGLLFYGYTF. CDR3 sequence (DNA): TGTGCCAGCAGCAACCTCGGACTCCTTTTTTATGGCTACACCTTC.

The chain has TRBV6-5 and TRBJ1-1, with D unclear. The CDR3 sequence is 16 residues long. The V end was cut by 4 bases, the J end by 6 bases, with 21 bases between. Germline CDR1 and CDR2: MNHEY and SVGAGI. The CDR3: CASSSVGGSGTPEAFF. For the CDR3, the DNA is TGTGCCAGCAGTTCCGTTGGAGGGTCGGGAACGCCTGAAGCTTTCTTT.

The gene calls are TRBV4-2 and TRBJ1-6; D is possibly TRBD1 (6 bases). Germline lookup yields CDR1 LGHNA and CDR2 YNFKEQ. Trimming took off 2 bases at V and 7 bases at J, with 18 bases between the two ends. This CDR3 comprises 17 residues. In nucleotides, the CDR3 is TGTGCCAGCAGCCAAAAGACCTTGGCAGGGGAAAATTCACCCCTCCACTTT. It codes for CASSQKTLAGENSPLHF.